What follows is one T cell receptor beta chain and its context. What it recognizes is unknown. This specimen comes from a study of T cell repertoires in cytomegalovirus infection. Overall study results and limits: Ex vivo responses were dominated by HLA-C-restricted CMV-specific TCR beta clonotypes. The cumulative frequency of public TCR beta families distinguished individuals who carried CMV together with the relevant HLA.

Unmatched junction bases numbered 10, after V lost 8 bases and J lost 3 bases. The CDR3 is 15 amino acids. Germline CDR1 and CDR2: MNHEY and SVGAGI. TCRdb passed the reads through MiXCR, listing each CDR3 protein once. The sample has some 150,000 distinct CDR3 sequences, 23% seen once. The origin of this receptor is a human donor in good health (CMV status not recorded). Some clones in this sample may be carry-over from other donors' samples. The gene calls are TRBV6-5 and TRBJ2-3, with TRBD2 identical over 8 bases. Material for sequencing was PBMCs. CDR3 sequence reads: CASGPSSGYTDTQYF. The CDR3 DNA sequence: TGTGCCAGCGGACCGTCTAGCGGGTATACAGATACGCAGTATTTT.